This T cell receptor (beta chain) was sequenced in a study of blood T cell repertoires in COVID-19. In the study overall: Acute and convalescent COVID-19 samples came from the United States, Italy and Spain. The cDNA or gDNA used as material had been derived from T cells, B-cell-depleted T cells, or PBMCs.

The V gene lost 3 bases and the J gene lost 4 bases, with 6 bases spanning the gap. Germline V gives CDR1 SQVTM, CDR2 ANQGSEA. This CDR3 spans 11 amino acids. Assay: immunoSEQ multiplex PCR; the TCRdb copy retains only in-frame clones and omits some. The table shows about 60,000 clones, with about 77% occurring only once. This receptor was taken from a human donor in a cohort sampled during active COVID-19. This rearrangement joins TRBV29-1 to TRBJ1-2, with D unresolved. The sample comprised peripheral blood. CDR3 region: CSVEPGYGYTF. The CDR3 DNA sequence: TGCAGCGTTGAGCCAGGCTATGGCTACACCTTC.